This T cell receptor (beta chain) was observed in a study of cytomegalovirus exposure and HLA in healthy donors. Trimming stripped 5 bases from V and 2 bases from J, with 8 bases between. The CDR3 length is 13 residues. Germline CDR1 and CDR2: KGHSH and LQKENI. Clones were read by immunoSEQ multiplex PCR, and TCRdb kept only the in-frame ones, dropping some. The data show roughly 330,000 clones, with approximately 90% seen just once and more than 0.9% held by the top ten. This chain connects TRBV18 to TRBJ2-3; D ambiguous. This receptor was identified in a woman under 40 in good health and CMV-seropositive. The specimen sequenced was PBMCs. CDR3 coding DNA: TGTGCCAGCTCAGTACGAACCACAGATACGCAGTATTTT. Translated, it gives CASSVRTTDTQYF.